Reported below is one T cell receptor beta chain. The antigen remains undetermined. The CDR3 length is 12 residues. CDR1 MNHNS and CDR2 SASEGT come from the germline V gene. The data originate from a study of monozygotic twins with inflammatory bowel disease. Added by template switching were UMIs that each held a 6-nucleotide sample barcode. After re-calling the 5' RACE reads, TCRdb lists one entry per CDR3 protein, DNA absent. Its table lists 150,000 or so distinct CDR3 sequences. The study, taken as a whole, reports: IBD patients share fewer clonotypes with other people than healthy twins do, especially with disease activity. Patient-to-patient differences in immunosuppressive treatment may have added variability to the repertoires.

The chain has TRBV6-1 and TRBJ1-5; TCRdb names TRBD1, which stays unverified in the absence of DNA. The sequencing sample was made of blood. The TCR originated in a human donor with ulcerative colitis or Crohn's disease, or a healthy co-twin of an affected twin (not recorded which). The CDR3 loop is CASSEPGQGWYF.